Listed below are T cell receptor beta chains from one sample, sequenced in a study of PD-1 blockade in classical Hodgkin lymphoma. TCRdb's table, derived via immunoSEQ multiplex PCR, lists solely in-frame clones and lacks some. The sample consists of about 17,000 clones, roughly four fifths of them appearing once. The specimen comprised peripheral blood mononuclear cells (PBMCs), sampled before the fourth cycle of nivolumab. The receptors originated from a human donor with classical Hodgkin lymphoma. The CDR3 runs from the conserved cysteine through the conserved F or W. A D gene is named only where the DNA matches it firmly. Rows give clone size only sometimes, using once, few, many, or a class for an expanded clone.

TRBV7-9	NA	TRBJ2-5	NA	TGTGCCAGCAGCTTACGGAGCGGACAAGAGACCCAGTACTTC	CASSLRSGQETQYF
TRBV5-1	NA	TRBJ2-7	NA	TGCGCCAGCAGCTTGGCCGGGGGCTCCTACGAGCAGTACTTC	CASSLAGGSYEQYF
TRBV19	NA	TRBJ2-1	NA	TGTGCCAGTAGTATCTCGTTTGGGGCGGCAGGGAATGAGCAGTTCTTC	CASSISFGAAGNEQFF
TRBV21-1	NA	TRBJ2-1	NA	TGTGCCAGCACACTTTCCGGGGGGGCGGGGTACAATGAGCAGTTCTTC	CASTLSGGAGYNEQFF
TRBV7-6	NA	TRBJ1-4	NA	TGTGCCAGCAGCTTAGGAGGTTTTACGGAAAAACTGTTTTTT	CASSLGGFTEKLFF
TRBV7-9	TRBD2	TRBJ2-3	once	TGTGCCAGCAGCTTGACTAGCGGGGTCACAGATACGCAGTATTTT	CASSLTSGVTDTQYF
TRBV9	NA	TRBJ1-1	few	TGTGCCAGCAGCGTAGTTCCAGGGGTCGGGGCTGAAGCTTTCTTT	CASSVVPGVGAEAFF
TRBV5-1	NA	TRBJ2-1	NA	TGCGCCAGCAGCGAACAGGGTTATGAGCAGTTCTTC	CASSEQGYEQFF
TRBV2	NA	TRBJ1-2	NA	TGTGCCAGCAGTGAAGGGCACCCACCCGGTGGCTACACCTTC	CASSEGHPPGGYTF
TRBV7-8	NA	TRBJ1-1	NA	TGTGCCAGCAGCTTTGTAGCCAACACTGAAGCTTTCTTT	CASSFVANTEAFF
TRBV10-3	TRBD1	TRBJ1-1	NA	TGTGCCATCAATCCAGGGGGCACGGGCACTGAAGCTTTCTTT	CAINPGGTGTEAFF
TRBV6-6	NA	TRBJ1-6	NA	TGTGCCAGCAGTCCCGGACAGTCCTATAATTCACCCCTCCACTTT	CASSPGQSYNSPLHF
TRBV9	NA	TRBJ2-2	NA	TGTGCCAGCAGCGATACCGGGACACGAACCGGGGAGCTGTTTTTT	CASSDTGTRTGELFF
TRBV19	NA	TRBJ1-5	NA	TGTGCCAGTAGTTCAGGGATGATTAGCAATCAGCCCCAGCATTTT	CASSSGMISNQPQHF
TRBV19	TRBD1	TRBJ2-7	NA	TGTGCCAGTCCGGGACAGGGATCCTACGAGCAGTACTTC	CASPGQGSYEQYF
TRBV5-1	TRBD2	TRBJ2-1	NA	TGCGCCTCCCGACTAGCGGGGGGCGGGTCGAGTGAGCAGTTCTTC	CASRLAGGGSSEQFF
TRBV7-9	NA	TRBJ2-5	NA	TGTGCCAGCAGCCCGCTAGAGACCCAGTACTTC	CASSPLETQYF
TRBV7-8	NA	TRBJ1-5	NA	TGTGCCAGCAGCTTAGTTGGGTCGGCAGGGGTTGGTCAGCCCCAGCATTTT	CASSLVGSAGVGQPQHF
TRBV11-3	NA	TRBJ2-7	NA	TGTGCCAGCAGCTTAGGCGCAGGGAATCGTCCCCCCATATCCGAGCAGTACTTC	CASSLGAGNRPPISEQYF
TRBV4-1	NA	TRBJ2-3	NA	TGCGCCAGCAGCCAAGAGGAGGGGGGCACAGATACGCAGTATTTT	CASSQEEGGTDTQYF
TRBV5-1	TRBD2	TRBJ2-3	NA	TGCGCCAGCAGCTCCGGGGGGGCTAGCACAGATACGCAGTATTTT	CASSSGGASTDTQYF
TRBV7-9	NA	TRBJ1-6	NA	TGTGCCAGCAGCTTAGACAGGGTGTTGTCACCCCTCCACTTT	CASSLDRVLSPLHF
TRBV5-1	NA	TRBJ1-2	NA	TGCGCCAGCAGCTCTACCACGACAGTGACGAACTATGGCTACACCTTC	CASSSTTTVTNYGYTF
TRBV6-4	NA	TRBJ1-3	NA	TGTGCCAGCAGTTGGAGCGGCTATTCTGGAAACACCATATATTTT	CASSWSGYSGNTIYF
TRBV7-8	TRBD1	TRBJ1-5	NA	TGTGCCAGCAGCTTCGTCACAGGGGGGACCAATCAGCCCCAGCATTTT	CASSFVTGGTNQPQHF
TRBV19	NA	TRBJ1-5	once	TGTGCCAGTAGTATTACCCTCAGTAGGGGCTATAGCAATCAGCCCCAGCATTTT	CASSITLSRGYSNQPQHF
TRBV18	NA	TRBJ1-3	NA	TGTGCCAGCTCACCACCGACCCCCGCTGGAAACACCATATATTTT	CASSPPTPAGNTIYF
TRBV7-9	TRBD1	TRBJ1-2	few	TGTGCCAGCAGCCCCGGACAGGGAGCATACGGCTACACCTTC	CASSPGQGAYGYTF
TRBV6-6	NA	TRBJ2-7	NA	TGTGCCAGCAGACCTCCTCTGGGGCAGGCCGACTACGAGCAGTACTTC	CASRPPLGQADYEQYF
TRBV2	NA	TRBJ2-7	NA	TGTGCCAGCAGAACCGGGGACTTCTACGAGCAGTACTTC	CASRTGDFYEQYF
TRBV7-9	TRBD1	TRBJ1-2	few	TGTGCCAGCAGCTTATGGACAGGGTTAAACTATGGCTACACCTTC	CASSLWTGLNYGYTF
TRBV10-2	NA	TRBJ2-1	NA	TGCGCCAGCAGATCAGGGGCCTCCTACAATGAGCAGTTCTTC	CASRSGASYNEQFF
TRBV5-1	NA	TRBJ2-1	NA	TGCGCCAGTCCCTCGCGGGCCTCCTTATTGAAGCAGTTCTTC	CASPSRASLLKQFF
TRBV6-1	TRBD2	TRBJ2-7	NA	TGTGCCAGCATAAACTCGCGGGGGGGCCGGGAGCAGTACTTC	CASINSRGGREQYF
TRBV5-1	TRBD2	TRBJ2-3	NA	TGCGCCAGCAGCTTAGCGGGGCCGAGCACAGATACGCAGTATTTT	CASSLAGPSTDTQYF
TRBV11-3	TRBD2	TRBJ2-1	once	TGTGCCAGCAGTGCCGGGACTAGCGGGGGGTCCCAGCAGTTCTTC	CASSAGTSGGSQQFF
TRBV6-5	NA	TRBJ1-5	NA	TGTGCCAGCACCGAACAAACTAGCAATCAGCCCCAGCATTTT	CASTEQTSNQPQHF
TRBV5-1	NA	TRBJ2-1	NA	TGCGCCAGCAGCTTGGGTGGGGGCTCTCGGGATGAGCAGTTCTTC	CASSLGGGSRDEQFF